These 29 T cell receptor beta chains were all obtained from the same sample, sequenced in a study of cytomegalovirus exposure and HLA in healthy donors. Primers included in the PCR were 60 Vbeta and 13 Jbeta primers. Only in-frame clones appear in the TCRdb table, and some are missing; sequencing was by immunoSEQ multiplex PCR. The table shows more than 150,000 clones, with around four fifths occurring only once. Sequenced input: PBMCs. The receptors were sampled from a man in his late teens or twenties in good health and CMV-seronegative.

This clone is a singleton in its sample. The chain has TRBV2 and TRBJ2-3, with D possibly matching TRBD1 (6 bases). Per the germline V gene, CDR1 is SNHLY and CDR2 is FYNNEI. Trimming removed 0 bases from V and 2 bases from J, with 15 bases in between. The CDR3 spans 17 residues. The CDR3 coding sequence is TGTGCCAGCAGTGAAGCGGACAGTAGGGCTGTCACAGATACGCAGTATTTT. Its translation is CASSEADSRAVTDTQYF.

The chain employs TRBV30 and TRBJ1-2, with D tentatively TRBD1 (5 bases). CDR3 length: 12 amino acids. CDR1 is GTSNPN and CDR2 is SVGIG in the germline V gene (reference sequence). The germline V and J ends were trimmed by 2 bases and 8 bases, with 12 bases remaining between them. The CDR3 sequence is CAWSPGARGYTF. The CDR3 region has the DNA TGTGCCTGGAGTCCTGGGGCACGGGGCTACACCTTC.

The CDR3 loop is CASSQGLAGGEGEQFF. The CDR3 DNA reads TGCGCCAGCAGCCAAGGACTAGCGGGAGGAGAGGGGGAGCAGTTCTTC. The V and J genes are TRBV4-3 and TRBJ2-1; TRBD2 matches at 13 bases. The length of the CDR3 is 16 residues. Per the germline V gene, CDR1 is LGHNA and CDR2 is YSLEER. V gave up 1 base and J gave up 10 bases; unmatched junction bases: 7.

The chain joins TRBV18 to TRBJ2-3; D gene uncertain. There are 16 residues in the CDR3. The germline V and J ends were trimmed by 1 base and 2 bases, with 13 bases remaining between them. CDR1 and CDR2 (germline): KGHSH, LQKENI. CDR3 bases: TGTGCCAGCTCACCACTTCCTGGCGGCACCACAGATACGCAGTATTTT. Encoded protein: CASSPLPGGTTDTQYF.

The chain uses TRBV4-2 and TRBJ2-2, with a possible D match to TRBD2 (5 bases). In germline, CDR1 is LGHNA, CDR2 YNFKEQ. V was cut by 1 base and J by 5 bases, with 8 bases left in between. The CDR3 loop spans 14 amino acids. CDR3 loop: CASSQGETTGELFF. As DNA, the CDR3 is TGTGCCAGCAGCCAAGGGGAGACAACCGGGGAGCTGTTTTTT.

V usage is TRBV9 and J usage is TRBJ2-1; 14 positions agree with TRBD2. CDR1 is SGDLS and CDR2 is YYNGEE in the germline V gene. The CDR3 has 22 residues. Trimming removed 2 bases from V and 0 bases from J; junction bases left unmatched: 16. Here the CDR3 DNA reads TGTGCCAGCAGCGTCACCCCAGGGGGGGGACTAGCGGGAGCGGGCTCCTACAATGAGCAGTTCTTC. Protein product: CASSVTPGGGLAGAGSYNEQFF.

The CDR3 nucleotides read TGTGCCAGCAGCTCGACGTGGGGGGGCCGGTCCGGGGAGCTGTTTTTT. It yields the protein CASSSTWGGRSGELFF. The chain uses TRBV7-8 and TRBJ2-2, with D possibly matching TRBD2 (7 bases). Germline CDR1 is SGHVS and CDR2 is FQNEAQ. This CDR3 contains 16 residues. The V gene lost 4 bases and the J gene lost 6 bases, with 18 bases spanning the gap.

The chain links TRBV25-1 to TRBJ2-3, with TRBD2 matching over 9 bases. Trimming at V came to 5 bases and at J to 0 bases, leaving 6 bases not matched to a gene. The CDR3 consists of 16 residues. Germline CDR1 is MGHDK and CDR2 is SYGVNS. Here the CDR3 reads CASSPLAGTSTDTQYF. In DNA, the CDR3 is TGTGCCAGCAGTCCCCTAGCGGGAACTAGCACAGATACGCAGTATTTT.

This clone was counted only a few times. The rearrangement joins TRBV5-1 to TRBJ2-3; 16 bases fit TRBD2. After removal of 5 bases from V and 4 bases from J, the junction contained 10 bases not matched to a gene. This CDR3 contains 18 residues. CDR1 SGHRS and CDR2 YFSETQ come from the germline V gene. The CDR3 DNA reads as TGCGCCAGCAGGTCGGGACTAGCGGGGGGGCCTGGCCCAGATACGCAGTATTTT. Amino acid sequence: CASRSGLAGGPGPDTQYF.

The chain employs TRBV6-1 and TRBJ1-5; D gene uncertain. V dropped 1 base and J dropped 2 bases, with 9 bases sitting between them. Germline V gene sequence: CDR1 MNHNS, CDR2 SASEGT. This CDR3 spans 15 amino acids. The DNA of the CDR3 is TGTGCCAGCAGTGAAGGTCACTTGGGCAATCAGCCCCAGCATTTT. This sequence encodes CASSEGHLGNQPQHF.

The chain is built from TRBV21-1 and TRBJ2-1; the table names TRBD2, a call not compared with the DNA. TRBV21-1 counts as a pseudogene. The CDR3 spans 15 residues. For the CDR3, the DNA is TGTGCCAGCAGATATAGGACTAGCGTCTACAATGAGCAGTTCTTC. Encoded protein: CASRYRTSVYNEQFF.

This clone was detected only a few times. The CDR3 DNA follows: TGTGCCAGCAGCCAACCTACACAGGGAGTTGGTGAGCAGTTCTTC. Its translation: CASSQPTQGVGEQFF. The V and J genes are TRBV7-6 and TRBJ2-1; D is perhaps TRBD1 (6 bases). Germline CDR1 reads SGHVS; CDR2 reads FNYEAQ. The CDR3 runs 15 residues. Trimming left V 5 bases short and J 9 bases short, with 20 bases between.

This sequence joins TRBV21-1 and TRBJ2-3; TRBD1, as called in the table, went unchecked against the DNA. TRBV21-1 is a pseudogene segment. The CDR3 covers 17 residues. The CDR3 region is CASSGTVIAASTDTQYF. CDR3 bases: TGTGCCAGCAGTGGGACAGTCATAGCGGCTAGCACAGATACGCAGTATTTT.

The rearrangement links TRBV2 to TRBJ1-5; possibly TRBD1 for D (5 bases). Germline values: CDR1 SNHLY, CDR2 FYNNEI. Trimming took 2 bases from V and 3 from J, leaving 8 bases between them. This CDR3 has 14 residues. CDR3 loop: CASSESGINQPQHF. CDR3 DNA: TGTGCCAGCAGTGAATCAGGGATCAATCAGCCCCAGCATTTT.

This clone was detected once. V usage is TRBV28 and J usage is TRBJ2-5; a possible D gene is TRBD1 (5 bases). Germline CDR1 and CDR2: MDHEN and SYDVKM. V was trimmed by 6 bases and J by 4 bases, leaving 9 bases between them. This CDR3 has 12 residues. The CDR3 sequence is CASSQGGETQYF. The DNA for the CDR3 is TGTGCCAGCAGCCAGGGCGGAGAGACCCAGTACTTC.

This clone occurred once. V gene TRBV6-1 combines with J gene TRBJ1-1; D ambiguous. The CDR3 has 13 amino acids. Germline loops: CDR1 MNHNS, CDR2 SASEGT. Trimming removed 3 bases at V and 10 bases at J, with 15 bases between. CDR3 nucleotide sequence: TGTGCCAGCAGTGATTTCCCAGGAGAGGGAGCTTTCTTT. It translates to CASSDFPGEGAFF.

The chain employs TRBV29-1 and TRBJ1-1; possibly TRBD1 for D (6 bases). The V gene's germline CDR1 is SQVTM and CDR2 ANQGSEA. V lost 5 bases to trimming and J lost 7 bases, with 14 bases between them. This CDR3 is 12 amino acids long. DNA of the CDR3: TGCAGCGTTCAGTGGGGGGGCGGTGAAGCTTTCTTT. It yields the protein CSVQWGGGEAFF.

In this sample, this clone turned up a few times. CDR3 sequence: CASRGQTYQPQHF. The CDR3 nucleotides read TGTGCCAGCAGGGGACAGACTTATCAGCCCCAGCATTTT. The rearrangement joins TRBV27 to TRBJ1-5; 7 nucleotides match TRBD1. CDR1 is MNHEY and CDR2 is SMNVEV in the germline V gene (reference sequence). This CDR3 spans 13 amino acids. The V segment lost 6 bases and the J segment 5 bases; nucleotides outside the gene matches: 4.

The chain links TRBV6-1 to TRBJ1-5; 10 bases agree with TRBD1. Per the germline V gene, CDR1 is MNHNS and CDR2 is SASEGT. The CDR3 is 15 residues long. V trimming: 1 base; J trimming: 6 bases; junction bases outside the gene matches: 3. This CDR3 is CASSEGQGASQPQHF. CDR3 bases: TGTGCCAGCAGTGAAGGACAGGGGGCATCTCAGCCCCAGCATTTT.

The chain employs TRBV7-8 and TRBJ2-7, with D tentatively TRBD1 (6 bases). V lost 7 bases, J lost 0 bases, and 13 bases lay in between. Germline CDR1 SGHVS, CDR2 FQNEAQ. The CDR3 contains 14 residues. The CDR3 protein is CASTATGSSYEQYF. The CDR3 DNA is TGTGCCAGCACCGCGACAGGTAGCTCCTACGAGCAGTACTTC.

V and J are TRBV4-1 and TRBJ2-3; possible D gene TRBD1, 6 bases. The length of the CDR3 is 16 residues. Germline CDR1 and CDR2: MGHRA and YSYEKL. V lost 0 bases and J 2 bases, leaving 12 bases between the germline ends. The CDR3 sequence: CASSQETGTHTDTQYF. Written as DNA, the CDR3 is TGCGCCAGCAGCCAAGAAACAGGGACGCACACAGATACGCAGTATTTT.

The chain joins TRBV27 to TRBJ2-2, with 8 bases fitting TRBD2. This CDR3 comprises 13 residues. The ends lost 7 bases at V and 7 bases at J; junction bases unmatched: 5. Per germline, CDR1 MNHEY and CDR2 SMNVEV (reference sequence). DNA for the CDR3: TGTGCCAGCATGAGCGGGGGAGGCGGGGAGCTGTTTTTT. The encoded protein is CASMSGGGGELFF.

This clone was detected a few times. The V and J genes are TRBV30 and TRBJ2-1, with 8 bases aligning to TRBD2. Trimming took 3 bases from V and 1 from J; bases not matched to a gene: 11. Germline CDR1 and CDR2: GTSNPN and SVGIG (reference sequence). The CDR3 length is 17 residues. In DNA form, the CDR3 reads TGTGCCTGGAGAGCGGTGGCGGGGGGTCCATCCTACAATGAGCAGTTCTTC. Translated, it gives CAWRAVAGGPSYNEQFF.

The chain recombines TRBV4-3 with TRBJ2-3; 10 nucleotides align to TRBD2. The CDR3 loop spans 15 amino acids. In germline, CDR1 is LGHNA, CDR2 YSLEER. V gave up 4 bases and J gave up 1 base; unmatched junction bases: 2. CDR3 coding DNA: TGCGCCAGCAGCCCCAGCGGGGGGGGCACAGATACGCAGTATTTT. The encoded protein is CASSPSGGGTDTQYF.

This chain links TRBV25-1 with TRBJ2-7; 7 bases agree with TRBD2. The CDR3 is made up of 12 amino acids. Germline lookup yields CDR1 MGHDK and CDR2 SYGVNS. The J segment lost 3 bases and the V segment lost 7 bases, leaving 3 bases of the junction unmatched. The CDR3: CASTSGNYEQYF. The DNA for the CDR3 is TGTGCCAGCACCAGCGGGAACTACGAGCAGTACTTC.

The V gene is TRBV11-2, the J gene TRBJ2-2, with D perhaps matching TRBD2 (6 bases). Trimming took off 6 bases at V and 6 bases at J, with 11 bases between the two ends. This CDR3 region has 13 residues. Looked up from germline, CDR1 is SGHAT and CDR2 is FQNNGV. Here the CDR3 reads CASSLASAGELFF. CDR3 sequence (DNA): TGTGCCAGCAGTCTAGCGTCGGCCGGGGAGCTGTTTTTT.

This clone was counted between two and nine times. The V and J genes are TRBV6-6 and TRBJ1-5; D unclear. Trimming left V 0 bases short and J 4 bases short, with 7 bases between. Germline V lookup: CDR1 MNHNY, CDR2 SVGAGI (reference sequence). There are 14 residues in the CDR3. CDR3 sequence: CASSYSGENQPQHF. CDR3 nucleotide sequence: TGTGCCAGCAGTTACTCCGGGGAGAATCAGCCCCAGCATTTT.

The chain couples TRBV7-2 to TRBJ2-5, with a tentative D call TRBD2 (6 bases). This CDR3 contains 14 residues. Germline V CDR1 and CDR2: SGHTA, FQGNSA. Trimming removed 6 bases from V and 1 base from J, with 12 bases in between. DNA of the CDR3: TGTGCCAGCAGAAGTTGGAGGGCCCAAGAGACCCAGTACTTC. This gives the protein CASRSWRAQETQYF.

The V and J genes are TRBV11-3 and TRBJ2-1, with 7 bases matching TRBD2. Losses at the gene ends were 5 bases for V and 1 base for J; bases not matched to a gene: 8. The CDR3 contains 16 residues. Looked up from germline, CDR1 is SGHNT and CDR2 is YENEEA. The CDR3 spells CASSQQSGKSYNEQFF. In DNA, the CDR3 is TGTGCCAGCAGCCAACAGAGCGGGAAATCCTACAATGAGCAGTTCTTC.